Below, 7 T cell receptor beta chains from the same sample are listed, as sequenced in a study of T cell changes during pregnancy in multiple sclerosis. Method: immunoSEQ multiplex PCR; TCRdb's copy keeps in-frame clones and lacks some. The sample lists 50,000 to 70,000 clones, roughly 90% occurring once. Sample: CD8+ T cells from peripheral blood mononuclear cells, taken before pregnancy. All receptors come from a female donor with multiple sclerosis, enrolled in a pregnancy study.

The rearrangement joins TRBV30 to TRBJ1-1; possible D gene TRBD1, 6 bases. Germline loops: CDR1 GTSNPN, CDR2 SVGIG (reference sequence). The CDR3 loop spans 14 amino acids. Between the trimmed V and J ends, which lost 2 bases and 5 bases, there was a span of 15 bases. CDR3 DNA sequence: TGTGCCTGGAGTTATACAGGGTTGAGTACTGAAGCTTTCTTT. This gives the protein CAWSYTGLSTEAFF.

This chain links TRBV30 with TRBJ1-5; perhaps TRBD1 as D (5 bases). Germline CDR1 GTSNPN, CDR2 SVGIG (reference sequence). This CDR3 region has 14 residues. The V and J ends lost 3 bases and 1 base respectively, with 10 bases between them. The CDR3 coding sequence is TGTGCCTGGAGCCAGGGTGCGAGCAATCAGCCCCAGCATTTT. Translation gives CAWSQGASNQPQHF.

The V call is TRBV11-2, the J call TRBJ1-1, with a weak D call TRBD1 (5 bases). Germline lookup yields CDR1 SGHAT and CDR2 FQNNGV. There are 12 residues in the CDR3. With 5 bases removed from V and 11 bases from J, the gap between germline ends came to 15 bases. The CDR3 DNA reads TGTGCCAGCAGCACTACCGGGGGGGTGGCTTTCTTT. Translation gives CASSTTGGVAFF.

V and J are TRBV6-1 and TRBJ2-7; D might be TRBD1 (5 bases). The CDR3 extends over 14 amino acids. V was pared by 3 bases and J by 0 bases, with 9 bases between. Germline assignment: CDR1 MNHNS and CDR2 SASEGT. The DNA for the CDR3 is TGTGCCAGCAGTGAGGGTAGGGGCTCCTACGAGCAGTACTTC. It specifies CASSEGRGSYEQYF.

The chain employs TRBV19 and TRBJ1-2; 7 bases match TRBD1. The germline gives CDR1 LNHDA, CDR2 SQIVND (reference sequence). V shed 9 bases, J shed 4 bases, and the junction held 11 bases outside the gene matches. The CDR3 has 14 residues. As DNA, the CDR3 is TGTGCCAGCACCTCACGGGGACAGTTCTATGGCTACACCTTC. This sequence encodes CASTSRGQFYGYTF. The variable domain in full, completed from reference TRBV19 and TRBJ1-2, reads DGGITQSPKYLFRKEGQNVTLSCEQNLNHDAMYWYRQDPGQGLRLIYYSQIVNDFQKGDIAEGYSVSREKKESFPLTVTSAQKNPTAFYLCASTSRGQFYGYTFGSGTRLTVV.

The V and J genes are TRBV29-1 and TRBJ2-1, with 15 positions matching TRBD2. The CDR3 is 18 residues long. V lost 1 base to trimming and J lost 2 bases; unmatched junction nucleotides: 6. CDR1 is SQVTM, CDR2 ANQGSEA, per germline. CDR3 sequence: CSVEGRTSGGAAYNEQFF. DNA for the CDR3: TGCAGCGTTGAAGGTAGGACTAGCGGGGGGGCCGCCTACAATGAGCAGTTCTTC.

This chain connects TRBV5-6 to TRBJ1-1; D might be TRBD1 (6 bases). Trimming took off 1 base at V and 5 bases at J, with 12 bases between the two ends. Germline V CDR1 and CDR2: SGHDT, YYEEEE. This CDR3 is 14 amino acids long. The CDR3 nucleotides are TGTGCCAGCAGCTTGTTACAGGGAAGGACTGAAGCTTTCTTT. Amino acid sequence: CASSLLQGRTEAFF.